A single sample gave rise to the 20 T cell receptor beta chains below, sequenced in a study of blood T cell repertoires in COVID-19. Measured with immunoSEQ multiplex PCR; TCRdb has only the in-frame clones, and not every one. The data hold 440,000 or so clones, with over 75% observed a single time. Sequenced: peripheral blood. The receptors were gathered from a woman aged 40 to 49 with COVID-19, enrolled during active disease.

The V call is TRBV5-4, the J call TRBJ2-7, with 7 bases that match TRBD2. Per the germline V gene, CDR1 is SGHNT and CDR2 is YYREEE (reference sequence). The CDR3 consists of 13 residues. V lost 3 bases, J lost 4 bases, and 4 bases stayed unmatched. CDR3 sequence reads: CASSSSRGYEQYF. CDR3 nucleotides: TGTGCCAGCAGCTCTTCGCGGGGGTACGAGCAGTACTTC.

J is TRBJ2-1 and V is TRBV4-3; the match to TRBD2 covers 10 bases. Germline V gene data show CDR1 as LGHNA and CDR2 as YSLEER. Losses at the gene ends were 0 bases for V and 9 bases for J; bases not matched to a gene: 8. The CDR3 has 16 residues. CDR3: CASSQDPTSGKGEQFF. As DNA, the CDR3 is TGCGCCAGCAGCCAAGATCCCACTAGCGGGAAGGGTGAGCAGTTCTTC.

The chain combines TRBV5-1 with TRBJ1-2; D might be TRBD1 (6 bases). V was cut by 2 bases and J by 5 bases, with 10 bases left in between. The CDR3 spans 13 residues. CDR1 and CDR2 from the germline V gene are SGHRS and YFSETQ. The DNA for the CDR3 is TGCGCCAGCAGCTTTAGGACAGCGTATGGCTACACCTTC. Amino acids: CASSFRTAYGYTF.

This chain links TRBV4-1 with TRBJ2-3; 12 bases line up with TRBD2. The CDR3 consists of 18 residues. With V trimmed by 0 bases and J by 2 bases, 6 bases remained unmatched. The germline gives CDR1 MGHRA, CDR2 YSYEKL. The DNA of the CDR3 is TGCGCCAGCAGCCAAGAGTGGACTAGCGGGACCTCCACAGATACGCAGTATTTT. It translates to CASSQEWTSGTSTDTQYF.

The rearrangement uses TRBV7-8 and TRBJ1-6, with D tentatively TRBD1 (5 bases). CDR1 is SGHVS and CDR2 is FQNEAQ in the germline V gene. With 4 bases removed from V and 0 bases from J, the gap between germline ends came to 16 bases. The CDR3 is made up of 18 amino acids. The CDR3 region has the DNA TGTGCCAGCAGCTACAAGAGCGGGGGGAGCTCCTATAATTCACCCCTCCACTTT. It encodes CASSYKSGGSSYNSPLHF.

V is TRBV4-1 and J is TRBJ1-4; 11 nucleotides align to TRBD1. CDR1 and CDR2 (germline): MGHRA, YSYEKL. V lost 3 bases and J lost 9; bases outside the gene matches: 6. The CDR3 consists of 15 residues. The CDR3 coding sequence is TGCGCCAGCAGCCACAACGGACAGGGGGCGAAAAAACTGTTTTTT. As protein: CASSHNGQGAKKLFF.

In this sample, this clone turned up a few times. The genes are TRBV5-1 and TRBJ2-6, with D perhaps matching TRBD1 (6 bases). Per germline, CDR1 SGHRS and CDR2 YFSETQ. V was cut by 1 base and J by 0 bases, with 11 bases left in between. CDR3 length: 17 residues. The CDR3, as DNA: TGCGCCAGCAGCTTGACAGGGACGAGCTCTGGGGCCAACGTCCTGACTTTC. Translating it yields CASSLTGTSSGANVLTF.

Turning to this clone: Other DNA sequences of this sample code for an identical CDR3. The chain links TRBV28 to TRBJ1-6; 7 bases match TRBD1. CDR1 and CDR2 (germline): MDHEN, SYDVKM. The junction had 2 bases not matched to a gene; V was cut back by 5 bases and J by 7 bases. The CDR3 length is 13 residues. CDR3 sequence: CASSRDRNSPLHF. CDR3 bases: TGTGCCAGCAGTAGGGACAGAAATTCACCCCTCCACTTT.

This chain connects TRBV18 to TRBJ2-5, with TRBD2 identical over 8 bases. The CDR3 contains 14 residues. The V and J ends lost 2 bases and 5 bases, in that order; junction bases with no gene match: 4. Germline loops: CDR1 KGHSH, CDR2 LQKENI. DNA of the CDR3: TGTGCCAGCTCACCAAGAGCGGGGGTCGAGACCCAGTACTTC. It encodes CASSPRAGVETQYF.

The CDR3 nucleotides are TGTGCCAGCAGCGACCCGGGACTAGCGGGAGGAAGCACAGATACGCAGTATTTT. It yields the protein CASSDPGLAGGSTDTQYF. The V and J genes are TRBV5-5 and TRBJ2-3; 15 positions match TRBD2. Trimming cost V 4 bases and J 0 bases; bases outside gene matches: 6. The CDR3 runs to 18 residues. From germline, CDR1 is SGHKS and CDR2 YYEKEE (reference sequence).

The rearrangement joins TRBV27 to TRBJ1-5, with TRBD1 identical over 9 bases. The V segment lost 5 bases and the J segment 0 bases; nucleotides outside the gene matches: 14. The CDR3 sequence is 19 residues long. Germline loops: CDR1 MNHEY, CDR2 SMNVEV (reference sequence). The CDR3 loop reads CASSPTNRGPKYSNQPQHF. The CDR3 coding sequence is TGTGCCAGCAGTCCCACCAACAGGGGGCCCAAATATAGCAATCAGCCCCAGCATTTT.

The gene calls are TRBV14 and TRBJ1-1; the D is unclear. Trimming took off 4 bases at V and 0 bases at J, with 6 bases between the two ends. The CDR3 runs 13 residues. The germline V gene has CDR1 SGHDN and CDR2 FVKESK. The CDR3 loop is CASSRGMNTEAFF. In DNA form, the CDR3 reads TGTGCCAGCAGCCGCGGAATGAACACTGAAGCTTTCTTT.

This sequence joins TRBV25-1 and TRBJ2-7; 11 nucleotides agree with TRBD1. Germline V gene lookup returns CDR1 MGHDK and CDR2 SYGVNS. The CDR3 is made up of 16 amino acids. Trimming took 1 base from V and 2 from J; bases not matched to a gene: 4. The DNA for the CDR3 is TGTGCCAGCAGTGAATTCGGACAGGGGGCCGCCTACGAGCAGTACTTC. It specifies CASSEFGQGAAYEQYF.

The chain recombines TRBV24-1 with TRBJ2-1, with 9 bases aligning to TRBD2. The CDR3 has 16 amino acids. Germline values: CDR1 KGHDR, CDR2 SFDVKD. The junction had 8 bases not matched to a gene; V was cut back by 4 bases and J by 5 bases. CDR3 bases: TGTGCCACCAGTGACTCTAGCGGGAACGGGAACAATGAGCAGTTCTTC. Amino acids: CATSDSSGNGNNEQFF.

The chain combines TRBV27 with TRBJ1-1; D may be TRBD1 (5 bases). Trimming stripped 6 bases from V and 2 bases from J, with 13 bases between. The CDR3 is made up of 14 amino acids. Germline-derived CDR1 and CDR2 are MNHEY and SMNVEV (reference sequence). The CDR3 DNA reads as TGTGCCAGCAGAAAGTTCAGGGAAAACACTGAAGCTTTCTTT. It translates to CASRKFRENTEAFF.

The chain joins TRBV29-1 to TRBJ1-2; maybe TRBD1 (5 bases). Deletions cut 4 bases from V and 4 bases from J, with 10 bases between. Germline CDR1 is SQVTM and CDR2 is ANQGSEA. CDR3 length: 12 residues. The CDR3 sequence: CSVGQSFYGYTF. CDR3 DNA sequence: TGCAGCGTTGGACAGAGCTTCTATGGCTACACCTTC.

V gene TRBV28 combines with J gene TRBJ1-5; TRBD1 is a possible D gene (6 bases). The V and J ends lost 7 bases and 4 bases respectively, with 17 bases between them. This CDR3 comprises 15 residues. Germline assignment: CDR1 MDHEN and CDR2 SYDVKM. CDR3: CASKVAGVGNQPQHF. In DNA form, the CDR3 reads TGTGCCAGCAAGGTAGCAGGGGTGGGTAATCAGCCCCAGCATTTT. Full variable domain (remainder filled in from reference TRBV28 and TRBJ1-5): DVKVTQSSRYLVKRTGEKVFLECVQDMDHENMFWYRQDPGLGLRLIYFSYDVKMKEKGDIPEGYSVSREKKERFSLILESASTNQTSMYLCASKVAGVGNQPQHFGDGTRLSIL.

A few counts support this clone. This chain joins TRBV27 and TRBJ1-2; no clear D gene. Trimming left V 3 bases short and J 2 bases short, with 10 bases between. Germline V gene data show CDR1 as MNHEY and CDR2 as SMNVEV (reference sequence). The CDR3 has 14 amino acids. The CDR3 coding sequence is TGTGCCAGCAGTTTGGCAGGCAAGAACTATGGCTACACCTTC. Amino acid sequence: CASSLAGKNYGYTF.

This clone occurred once. This rearrangement joins TRBV16 to TRBJ1-2; 7 bases are shared with TRBD1. With 4 bases clipped from V and 5 bases from J, the junction kept 4 bases outside the gene matches. There are 13 residues in the CDR3. CDR1 and CDR2 from the germline V gene are KGHSY and FQNENV. CDR3 in amino acids: CASSPGTVYGYTF. CDR3 sequence (DNA): TGTGCCAGCAGCCCCGGGACAGTTTATGGCTACACCTTC.

V and J are TRBV4-3 and TRBJ2-7; 9 nucleotides agree with TRBD2. V was pared by 0 bases and J by 5 bases, with 8 bases of the junction left unmatched. The CDR3 totals 16 residues. Germline V gene lookup returns CDR1 LGHNA and CDR2 YSLEER. CDR3 protein: CASSQDLPRGGHEQYF. CDR3 nucleotides: TGCGCCAGCAGCCAAGATCTCCCGCGGGGGGGTCACGAGCAGTACTTC.